Each of the 7 T cell receptor beta chains below was sequenced from the same sample in a study of control samples from healthy donors and cancer patients. This table comes from immunoSEQ multiplex PCR, and its TCRdb copy is limited to in-frame clones, with some not included. This sample has 8,000 to 11,000 clones; just over 90% occur once, and the top ten carry roughly 20%. Sequencing was carried out using PBMCs. The receptors shown here come from a man aged 55 to 69 with colorectal cancer.

The sample holds one count of this clone. The chain is built from TRBV4-1 and TRBJ2-1; D gene unclear. This CDR3 region has 15 residues. Germline lookup yields CDR1 MGHRA and CDR2 YSYEKL. Trimming took 0 bases from V and 0 from J, leaving 6 bases between them. DNA of the CDR3: TGCGCCAGCAGCCAAGAGGAGAGCTCCTACAATGAGCAGTTCTTC. Its translation: CASSQEESSYNEQFF.

V is TRBV30 and J is TRBJ2-7; no reliable D call. V shed 4 bases and J shed 0 bases, with 13 bases lying between them. Germline lookup yields CDR1 GTSNPN and CDR2 SVGIG (reference sequence). CDR3 length: 14 amino acids. CDR3 loop: CAWKAGSGSYEQYF. In DNA, the CDR3 is TGTGCCTGGAAGGCCGGGTCCGGCTCCTACGAGCAGTACTTC.

This clone was detected only once. The V call is TRBV2, the J call TRBJ2-5; D perhaps matches TRBD1 (6 bases). V was trimmed by 1 base and J by 4 bases, leaving 16 bases between them. Germline V gene sequence: CDR1 SNHLY, CDR2 FYNNEI. The CDR3 runs 16 residues. CDR3 loop: CASSEGTAILAETQYF. Here the CDR3 DNA reads TGTGCCAGCAGTGAAGGGACAGCTATCTTAGCAGAGACCCAGTACTTC.

This CDR3 reads CASSSGLAGGETQYF. CDR3 nucleotide sequence: TGTGCCAGCAGCTCGGGACTAGCGGGAGGGGAGACCCAGTACTTC. This chain links TRBV11-2 with TRBJ2-5, with 16 nucleotides matching TRBD2. V trimming: 4 bases; J trimming: 5 bases; junction bases outside the gene matches: 1. The CDR3 spans 15 residues. Per the germline V gene, CDR1 is SGHAT and CDR2 is FQNNGV.

The chain employs TRBV5-1 and TRBJ1-3; D gene unclear. Germline assignment: CDR1 SGHRS and CDR2 YFSETQ. Trimming removed 0 bases at V and 8 bases at J, with 12 bases between. The CDR3 length is 14 residues. This CDR3 reads CASSLGQGGDTIYF. The CDR3 DNA reads TGCGCCAGCAGCTTGGGTCAAGGAGGAGACACCATATATTTT. Supplemented by reference TRBV5-1 and TRBJ1-3, the full variable domain reads KAGVTQTPRYLIKTRGQQVTLSCSPISGHRSVSWYQQTPGQGLQFLFEYFSETQRNKGNFPGRFSGRQFSNSRSEMNVSTLELGDSALYLCASSLGQGGDTIYFGEGSWLTVV.

The rearrangement joins TRBV2 to TRBJ1-2; D is uncertain. Germline V lookup: CDR1 SNHLY, CDR2 FYNNEI. CDR3 size: 15 residues. Trimming left V 1 base short and J 0 bases short, with 9 bases between. CDR3: CASSEGEWANYGYTF. The CDR3 coding sequence is TGTGCCAGCAGTGAAGGCGAGTGGGCTAACTATGGCTACACCTTC.

The rearrangement joins TRBV7-2 to TRBJ1-2, with TRBD1 as a possible D gene (6 bases). Germline-derived CDR1 and CDR2 are SGHTA and FQGNSA. Trimming pared 0 bases from V and 4 bases from J, leaving 9 bases between. The CDR3 sequence is 14 residues long. The CDR3 loop is CASSLALGAYGYTF. The CDR3 DNA follows: TGTGCCAGCAGCTTAGCACTGGGGGCCTATGGCTACACCTTC.